These 29 T cell receptor beta chains were sequenced from one sample in a study of T cell responses to AZD1222 COVID-19 vaccine. Method: immunoSEQ multiplex PCR; TCRdb's copy keeps in-frame clones and lacks some. The table includes over 75,000 clones, 85% to 90% detected once. This specimen was peripheral blood, taken on day 0 of AZD1222 vaccination. All receptors come from an adult in good health.

The sample holds a few counts of this clone. The rearrangement links TRBV5-1 to TRBJ2-7, with D possibly being TRBD2 (5 bases). V lost 0 bases, J lost 5 bases, and 6 bases lay in between. The CDR3 contains 12 residues. The germline gives CDR1 SGHRS, CDR2 YFSETQ. As DNA, the CDR3 is TGCGCCAGCAGCTTGGCCGGGAACGAGCAGTACTTC. It translates to CASSLAGNEQYF.

The chain recombines TRBV10-3 with TRBJ2-5; 9 bases align to TRBD1. The CDR3 has 16 residues. The germline V gene encodes CDR1 ENHRY and CDR2 SYGVKD. Germline trimming cut 2 bases from V and 5 bases from J; bases unmatched to any gene: 9. CDR3 sequence (DNA): TGTGCCATCAGTGAGCGTGGGACAGGGTACGCGGAGACCCAGTACTTC. As protein: CAISERGTGYAETQYF.

The rearrangement joins TRBV19 to TRBJ1-5, with unresolved D. The CDR3 totals 15 residues. V was clipped by 3 bases and J by 3 bases, with 12 bases between them. From germline, CDR1 is LNHDA and CDR2 SQIVND (reference sequence). CDR3 bases: TGTGCCAGTAGTATCGGTAGGGCAGACAATCAGCCCCAGCATTTT. It specifies CASSIGRADNQPQHF.

The V and J genes are TRBV7-9 and TRBJ1-2; D unclear. Trimming shortened V by 1 base and J by 10 bases, and 4 bases separated the two germline ends. The CDR3 spans 10 residues. CDR1 and CDR2 (germline): SEHNR, FQNEAQ (reference sequence). The CDR3 region is CASSLETYTF. In nucleotides, the CDR3 is TGTGCCAGCAGCTTAGAAACCTACACCTTC. Filled out from reference TRBV7-9 and TRBJ1-2, the complete variable domain reads DTGVSQNPRHKITKRGQNVTFRCDPISEHNRLYWYRQTLGQGPEFLTYFQNEAQLEKSRLLSDRFSAERPKGSFSTLEIQRTEQGDSAMYLCASSLETYTFGSGTRLTVV.

Points on this clone: The junction differs from germline at one of its ends, possibly a read error. The chain combines TRBV19 with TRBJ1-3; D ambiguous. The CDR3 sequence is 14 residues long. The V gene's germline CDR1 is LNHDA and CDR2 SQIVND (reference sequence). The CDR3 nucleotides are TGTGCCAGTAGTCCACAGAGCTCTGAAAACACCATATATTTT. Translating it yields CASSPQSSENTIYF.

The chain recombines TRBV2 with TRBJ1-2, with a tentative D call TRBD1 (5 bases). CDR1 and CDR2 (germline): SNHLY, FYNNEI. The V end lost 2 bases, the J end lost 8 bases, and 15 bases lay between the germline ends. The CDR3 extends over 14 amino acids. The CDR3, as DNA: TGTGCCAGCAGTGAACAAGGGCAGGGCCGGGGCTACACCTTC. It codes for CASSEQGQGRGYTF.

DNA for the CDR3: TGTGCCAGCAGTAACTACCAGACAGGGGGCAACTATGGCTACACCTTC. This sequence encodes CASSNYQTGGNYGYTF. V is TRBV6-6 and J is TRBJ1-2, with 10 nucleotides matching TRBD1. With 5 bases clipped from V and 2 bases from J, the junction kept 8 bases outside the gene matches. The length of the CDR3 is 16 residues. Per the germline V gene, CDR1 is MNHNY and CDR2 is SVGAGI (reference sequence).

The chain links TRBV18 to TRBJ2-6, with 7 positions matching TRBD1. The CDR3 totals 17 residues. The germline V gene has CDR1 KGHSH and CDR2 LQKENI. The V and J ends lost 3 bases and 3 bases, in that order; junction bases with no gene match: 8. The CDR3 here is CASSPSDRVGGANVLTF. The CDR3 DNA reads TGTGCCAGCTCACCCTCCGACAGGGTCGGTGGGGCCAACGTCCTGACTTTC.

The chain has TRBV18 and TRBJ1-3; D ambiguous. This CDR3 spans 16 amino acids. Germline V CDR1 and CDR2: KGHSH, LQKENI. Trimming took 3 bases from V and 0 from J, leaving 12 bases between them. The CDR3 DNA follows: TGTGCCAGCTCACCTAGAGACCGTAGCTCTGGAAACACCATATATTTT. Amino acid sequence: CASSPRDRSSGNTIYF.

The chain uses TRBV6-1 and TRBJ1-3; 12 bases align to TRBD1. The germline V gene has CDR1 MNHNS and CDR2 SASEGT. The CDR3 has 17 residues. The trim removed 3 bases at V and 1 base at J, leaving 4 bases unmatched. CDR3 sequence: CASSDPGQGASGNTIYF. CDR3 DNA: TGTGCCAGCAGTGATCCGGGACAGGGGGCTTCTGGAAACACCATATATTTT.

The chain couples TRBV7-2 to TRBJ2-1, with D possibly matching TRBD2 (5 bases). V was cut by 0 bases and J by 4 bases, with 10 bases left in between. The CDR3 spans 15 residues. From germline, CDR1 is SGHTA and CDR2 FQGNSA. CDR3 coding DNA: TGTGCCAGCAGCTTAGCGGGAGTATTATACAATGAGCAGTTCTTC. Its protein product is CASSLAGVLYNEQFF.

This clone appeared a single time. V and J are TRBV25-1 and TRBJ1-4; D remains ambiguous. Looked up from germline, CDR1 is MGHDK and CDR2 is SYGVNS. The V and J ends lost 7 bases and 8 bases respectively, with 14 bases between them. The CDR3 has 13 amino acids. CDR3 sequence (DNA): TGTGCCAGCATCGGGAAGGTGGTGGAAAAACTGTTTTTT. It encodes CASIGKVVEKLFF.

This clone was seen only a few times. The chain recombines TRBV6-1 with TRBJ2-7; unclear D gene. CDR3 length equals 10 residues. Germline loops: CDR1 MNHNS, CDR2 SASEGT. Between the trimmed V and J ends, which lost 2 bases and 6 bases, there was a span of 2 bases. The CDR3 sequence: CASSEREQYF. For the CDR3, the DNA is TGTGCCAGCAGTGAACGCGAGCAGTACTTC.

This chain connects TRBV10-3 to TRBJ1-2; no firm D call. Trimming removed 5 bases from V and 2 bases from J, with 12 bases in between. The CDR3 totals 14 residues. Germline CDR1 is ENHRY and CDR2 is SYGVKD. This CDR3 reads CAISQERSNYGYTF. DNA for the CDR3: TGTGCCATCAGTCAAGAACGGTCCAACTATGGCTACACCTTC.

The CDR3 reads CASRKNLAGVSYNEQFF. The CDR3 region has the DNA TGCGCCAGCAGAAAGAACCTAGCGGGTGTCTCCTACAATGAGCAGTTCTTC. The chain recombines TRBV5-1 with TRBJ2-1; 8 nucleotides agree with TRBD2. J gave up 0 bases and V 5 bases, and 10 bases lay outside the gene matches. Germline assignment: CDR1 SGHRS and CDR2 YFSETQ. This CDR3 region has 17 residues. The whole variable domain, remainder taken from reference TRBV5-1 and TRBJ2-1, is KAGVTQTPRYLIKTRGQQVTLSCSPISGHRSVSWYQQTPGQGLQFLFEYFSETQRNKGNFPGRFSGRQFSNSRSEMNVSTLELGDSALYLCASRKNLAGVSYNEQFFGPGTRLTVL.

V and J are TRBV19 and TRBJ1-5, with D possibly TRBD1 on 6 matching bases. With 9 bases removed from V and 2 bases from J, the gap between germline ends came to 17 bases. The CDR3 loop spans 15 amino acids. The V gene's germline CDR1 is LNHDA and CDR2 SQIVND (reference sequence). The CDR3 spells CASSHTGPRNQPQHF. CDR3 coding DNA: TGTGCCAGCTCCCATACAGGGCCCCGCAATCAGCCCCAGCATTTT.

The chain uses TRBV3-1 (or the pseudogene TRBV3-2) and TRBJ2-7; TRBD2 matches 7 bases. The CDR3 is 13 amino acids. Per the germline V gene, CDR1 is LGHDT and CDR2 is YNNKEL (reference sequence). The V and J ends lost 8 bases and 4 bases, in that order; junction bases with no gene match: 8. The CDR3 spells CASGPGGSYEQYF. The CDR3 bases are TGTGCCAGCGGCCCGGGAGGATCGTACGAGCAGTACTTC.

The rearrangement joins TRBV3-1 (or the pseudogene TRBV3-2) to TRBJ2-3; either TRBD1 or TRBD2 may supply D (5 bases each). V was clipped by 4 bases and J by 4 bases, with 21 bases between them. The CDR3 loop spans 17 amino acids. The germline CDR1 and CDR2 sequences are LGHDT and YNNKEL (reference sequence). The CDR3 sequence: CASSLTRVGVGADTQYF. The CDR3 DNA reads as TGTGCCAGCAGCCTGACAAGGGTGGGGGTTGGGGCAGATACGCAGTATTTT.

The gene calls are TRBV7-3 and TRBJ1-1; 9 bases map to TRBD1. Per the germline V gene, CDR1 is SGHTA and CDR2 is FQGTGA. The CDR3 sequence is 14 residues long. V was pared by 4 bases and J by 9 bases, with 9 bases of the junction left unmatched. CDR3 region: CASSSGQGLGKAFF. The CDR3 nucleotides are TGTGCCAGCAGCTCCGGACAGGGGCTCGGTAAAGCTTTCTTT.

The rearrangement links TRBV20-1 to TRBJ2-7, with D unclear. Germline CDR1 reads DFQATT; CDR2 reads SNEGSKA (reference sequence). This CDR3 comprises 14 residues. V lost 6 bases and J 4 bases, leaving 19 bases between the germline ends. CDR3 in amino acids: CSASSRKPPYEQYF. The CDR3, as DNA: TGCAGTGCGAGTAGCAGAAAACCCCCTTACGAGCAGTACTTC.

The chain couples TRBV2 to TRBJ1-1, with 8 positions matching TRBD1. Germline CDR1 and CDR2: SNHLY and FYNNEI. V lost 6 bases and J lost 5; bases outside the gene matches: 5. This CDR3 is 13 amino acids long. The CDR3: CASRGDRGTEAFF. CDR3 DNA sequence: TGTGCCAGCAGGGGAGACAGGGGAACTGAAGCTTTCTTT. Looking up the rest from reference TRBV2 and TRBJ1-1 gives the full variable domain: EPEVTQTPSHQVTQMGQEVILRCVPISNHLYFYWYRQILGQKVEFLVSFYNNEISEKSEIFDDQFSVERPDGSNFTLKIRSTKLEDSAMYFCASRGDRGTEAFFGQGTRLTVV.

The genes are TRBV5-6 and TRBJ1-1, with 9 bases lining up with TRBD1. The CDR3 is 15 amino acids. Germline trimming cut 4 bases from V and 6 bases from J; bases unmatched to any gene: 10. Germline V CDR1 and CDR2: SGHDT, YYEEEE. The CDR3 nucleotides are TGTGCCAGCAGCAAAGGGACAGGGTGGGCGGCTGAAGCTTTCTTT. Its protein product is CASSKGTGWAAEAFF. Full variable domain (remainder filled in from reference TRBV5-6 and TRBJ1-1): DAGVTQSPTHLIKTRGQQVTLRCSPKSGHDTVSWYQQALGQGPQFIFQYYEEEERQRGNFPDRFSGHQFPNYSSELNVNALLLGDSALYLCASSKGTGWAAEAFFGQGTRLTVV.

This chain joins TRBV29-1 and TRBJ2-7, with D possibly TRBD2 on 5 matching bases. V was cut by 4 bases and J by 6 bases, with 13 bases left in between. The CDR3 loop spans 12 amino acids. CDR1 is SQVTM, CDR2 ANQGSEA, per germline. CDR3 DNA: TGCAGCGTTGGTCCCAGTGGAGGCGAGCAGTACTTC. Translated, it gives CSVGPSGGEQYF.

The chain uses TRBV30 and TRBJ1-2, with no clear D. CDR3 length equals 12 residues. Trimming removed 4 bases at V and 8 bases at J, with 14 bases between. Germline V gene data show CDR1 as GTSNPN and CDR2 as SVGIG (reference sequence). This CDR3 reads CAWTLTGRGYTF. The CDR3 region has the DNA TGTGCCTGGACCCTCACTGGACGGGGCTACACCTTC.

V gene TRBV19 combines with J gene TRBJ2-2, with TRBD2 matching 12 bases. The CDR3 covers 19 residues. Germline V lookup: CDR1 LNHDA, CDR2 SQIVND (reference sequence). With 4 bases clipped from V and 0 bases from J, the junction kept 9 bases outside the gene matches. The CDR3 spells CASSTPRTSGTTNTGELFF. The CDR3, as DNA: TGTGCCAGTAGTACTCCCCGGACTAGCGGGACAACGAACACCGGGGAGCTGTTTTTT.

The chain employs TRBV27 and TRBJ1-6, with 8 bases aligning to TRBD1. The CDR3 loop spans 17 amino acids. Germline CDR1 MNHEY, CDR2 SMNVEV (reference sequence). Trimming removed 3 bases from V and 8 bases from J; junction bases left unmatched: 12. The CDR3 DNA follows: TGTGCCAGCAGTTTGCTTTCCACACAGGGGGTTGATTCACCCCTCCACTTT. This gives the protein CASSLLSTQGVDSPLHF.

The sample holds a few counts of this clone. This chain connects TRBV30 to TRBJ2-5; 10 positions agree with TRBD2. The CDR3 is 14 residues long. V was clipped by 4 bases and J by 5 bases; unmatched bases: 7. CDR1 and CDR2 from the germline V gene are GTSNPN and SVGIG (reference sequence). In DNA form, the CDR3 reads TGTGCCTGGACTAGCGGGAGAAGGGATGAGACCCAGTACTTC. Its protein product is CAWTSGRRDETQYF. The variable domain in full, with the rest retrieved from reference TRBV30 and TRBJ2-5, is SQTIHQWPATLVQPVGSPLSLECTVEGTSNPNLYWYRQAAGRGLQLLFYSVGIGQISSEVPQNLSASRPQDRQFILSSKKLLLSDSGFYLCAWTSGRRDETQYFGPGTRLLVL.

The chain has TRBV18 and TRBJ1-2; D uncertain. Per germline, CDR1 KGHSH and CDR2 LQKENI. This CDR3 contains 16 residues. Trimming removed 3 bases at V and 6 bases at J, with 20 bases between. This chain's CDR3 is CASSPNMVQDGHGYTF. CDR3 DNA sequence: TGTGCCAGCTCACCTAATATGGTGCAGGACGGGCATGGCTACACCTTC. Full variable domain (outside the CDR3, taken from reference TRBV18 and TRBJ1-2): NAGVMQNPRHLVRRRGQEARLRCSPMKGHSHVYWYRQLPEEGLKFMVYLQKENIIDESGMPKERFSAEFPKEGPSILRIQQVVRGDSAAYFCASSPNMVQDGHGYTFGSGTRLTVV.

This clone has more than one count but fewer than ten. The chain links TRBV18 to TRBJ1-1; 7 nucleotides match TRBD1. The CDR3 runs 11 residues. After removal of 6 bases from V and 7 bases from J, the junction contained 2 bases not matched to a gene. Germline V gene data show CDR1 as KGHSH and CDR2 as LQKENI. DNA of the CDR3: TGTGCCAGCTCCCACAGGGGTGAAGCTTTCTTT. It yields the protein CASSHRGEAFF.